This T cell receptor (beta chain) was captured in a study of vaccination and CD4 T cells after COVID-19 (dated by TCRdb to between 2021 and 2024). Regarding the research as a whole: The convalescent cohort comprised six males and four females, including two Hispanic individuals, seven Caucasians, two Asians and one multiracial person. Participants received two doses of either the Pfizer-BioNTech BNT162b2 vaccine (n=8) or the Moderna mRNA-1273 vaccine (n=2). Post-COVID blood samples from convalescent patients were collected a median of approximately 93 days after diagnosis, with a range of 35 to 161 days. Post-vaccine blood samples were taken a median of about 70 days after the second vaccine dose, with a range of about 13 to 241 days. Overlapping spike peptide pools from SARS-CoV-2 and from the common cold coronaviruses HCoV-NL63, HCoV-OC43 and HCoV-229E were used as culture stimuli. Control cultures used a CEFX viral epitope pool as positive control, an HIV-1 Nef peptide pool as negative control, or no peptide. In roughly nine COVID-19 convalescent patients and 4 infection-naive healthy vaccine recipients, the spike-specific CD4+ TCR repertoire before mRNA vaccination was compared with the repertoire after mRNA vaccination. An earlier paper using these donors assessed, at the TCR clonotype level, memory CD4+ T cell crossreactivity between SARS-CoV-2 and common cold coronavirus spike proteins.

As concerns this clonotype: The antigen it binds to is not known. Per-base quality was not reported, and no clone a single base away is much larger than it.

Overall results and qualifications from the work: The median count of SARS-CoV-2-reactive clonotypes went up from 20 to 25 after infection to around 38 after vaccination, although the change was not significant. Nearly all vaccine-specific clones in convalescent patients (304 of 307) were mono-reactive for SARS-CoV-2 spike rather than cross-reactive with common cold coronaviruses. In convalescent patients, a median roughly 88% of post-vaccine SARS-CoV-2-reactive clones were detected only after vaccination, suggesting vaccine-specific priming. The study included relatively few convalescent patients and did not analyze early timepoints after natural infection.

This specimen's treatment or condition label, per the study, means: approximately 9-day PBMC culture with coronavirus spike peptide pools or control peptides (ViraFEST assay). CD4+ T cells from unexposed donors were collected before the COVID-19 pandemic (2011-2018). The ViraFEST assay was used in the study, in which antigen-specific T cells were expanded with peptide pools and expanded clonotypes were subsequently identified by TCR sequencing. Each well held around 2 million PBMCs cultured with about 9.8 ug/ml peptide pools in IMDM containing about 5% human AB serum and 10 IU/ml IL-2. Half of the culture medium was replaced with fresh IL-2-containing medium on days 3 and 7. After around 11 days of culture, CD4+ T cells were isolated by negative selection using the EasySep CD4+ T cell isolation kit. As far as cell numbers permitted, CD4+ T cells from unexposed donors were tested for reactivity against SARS-CoV-2 S and N as well as four spike pools from common cold coronaviruses. Ficoll-Paque Plus gradient centrifugation was used to isolate PBMCs from whole blood, and the isolated PBMCs were then either used fresh or cryopreserved at -140C. In general, triplicate wells were set up for every culture condition. Leukapheresis product for the unexposed donors was purchased commercially.

For CDR1 and CDR2, the germline V gene (reference sequence) lists MNHEY and SMNVEV. From V the trimming removes 5 bases and from J it removes 8 bases, while the gene matches leave 3 bases of the junction unaccounted for. From the cysteine up to the phenylalanine, the CDR3 has a length of 12 residues. The sequence is cut down to CDR3 DNA, 36 bases in frame from base 1. The receptor library was made with PCR. DNA from cultured CD4+ T cells was subjected to TCR sequencing with the Oncomine TCR Beta short-read assay at the Johns Hopkins FTIC core. The QIAamp micro DNA kit was used to extract genomic DNA from the cultured CD4+ T cells. Oncomine TCR Beta libraries from cultured CD4+ T cells were pooled with unique dual indexes and sequenced on an Illumina iSeq 100. The source study handled its data this way. Non-productive sequences were removed, and CDR3s that did not start with C, did not end with F or W, or were shorter than 7 amino acids were discarded. The MANAFEST web application identified antigen-specific clonotypes by comparing peptide-stimulated wells against reference wells and other culture wells. To be called positive, a clone needed an FDR below 0.05, an odds ratio above 5, and a productive frequency above 0.1% in at least two of three replicate wells. Clonotypes that were significantly expanded in both SARS-CoV-2 spike wells and at least one common cold coronavirus spike condition were defined as cross-reactive. CDR3 homology was assessed with Levenshtein distances (stringdist) and unrooted phylogenetic trees (ape) in R version 3.6.1. TCRdb reanalyzed the raw reads on its own, using fastp at Q25 for trimming and MiXCR for clone calling, and kept in-frame beta chains. Every entry covers one CDR3 protein and lists the most common genes and DNA from its rows. These V and J calls originate from TCRdb's pipeline instead of the authors' own analysis. Across this sample there are several thousand distinct CDR3 sequences, with approximately 37% seen only once. The ten top clones hold over 25% of the sample.

Recombination linked TRBV27 to TRBJ2-1, and TRBD1 matches 7 of the central bases. This TCR derives from a human donor in good health. Sequenced sample: CD4+ T cells from blood, cultured in vitro. The sequence in DNA is TGTGCCAGCAGTCAGGGGGTCGATGAGCAGTTCTTC. Translated, this is CASSQGVDEQFF.